A single sample gave rise to the 6 T cell receptor beta chains below, sequenced in a study of cytomegalovirus exposure and HLA in healthy donors. Data came from immunoSEQ multiplex PCR; TCRdb stores just in-frame clones and leaves some out. Among some 220,000 clones listed, 85% to 95% were seen once. The material sequenced was PBMCs. Receptor source: a young woman in good health and CMV-seronegative.

The J gene is TRBJ2-1, the V gene TRBV27, with 8 positions matching TRBD1. V was pared by 7 bases and J by 1 base, with 6 bases of the junction left unmatched. Germline V gives CDR1 MNHEY, CDR2 SMNVEV (reference sequence). The CDR3 runs 15 residues. CDR3 in amino acids: CASIIDRGSYNEQFF. The CDR3 region has the DNA TGTGCCAGCATCATCGACAGGGGATCCTACAATGAGCAGTTCTTC.

V is TRBV10-3 and J is TRBJ2-7; weak D call: TRBD2 (5 bases). Looked up from germline, CDR1 is ENHRY and CDR2 is SYGVKD. V lost 0 bases and J 7 bases, leaving 13 bases between the germline ends. This CDR3 is 14 amino acids long. DNA of the CDR3: TGTGCCATCAGTGAGTCCGGGGAGTTGAGGGAGCAGTACTTC. This encodes CAISESGELREQYF.

The rearrangement uses TRBV12-5 and TRBJ2-1; 10 bases map to TRBD2. The CDR3 loop spans 13 amino acids. Germline V lookup: CDR1 LGHNT, CDR2 FRNRAP. Trimming removed 9 bases from V and 7 bases from J; junction bases left unmatched: 6. The CDR3 reads CASSTSGTNEQFF. CDR3 nucleotides: TGTGCTAGCTCAACTAGCGGGACGAATGAGCAGTTCTTC.

This sequence joins TRBV28 and TRBJ1-1; 7 bases are a match to TRBD1. The CDR3 extends over 13 amino acids. J gave up 4 bases and V 2 bases, and 1 base lay outside the gene matches. Germline CDR1 MDHEN, CDR2 SYDVKM. CDR3 nucleotide sequence: TGTGCCAGCAGTTTAAGGACAGGCACTGAAGCTTTCTTT. Protein: CASSLRTGTEAFF.

This rearrangement joins TRBV29-1 to TRBJ2-5, with D unclear. The CDR3 loop spans 13 amino acids. The V and J ends lost 6 bases and 4 bases respectively, with 15 bases between them. Germline assignment: CDR1 SQVTM and CDR2 ANQGSEA. DNA of the CDR3: TGCAGCGTCCTGTGGTCCATAGCAGAGACCCAGTACTTC. Translating gives CSVLWSIAETQYF.

This clone has only one observation. This chain links TRBV10-3 with TRBJ2-2; 12 positions match TRBD1. The germline V gene encodes CDR1 ENHRY and CDR2 SYGVKD. This CDR3 is built from 14 residues. Trimming took 6 bases from V and 5 from J; bases not matched to a gene: 1. CDR3 amino acids: CAIRGQGATGELFF. The CDR3 DNA follows: TGTGCCATCAGGGGACAGGGGGCGACCGGGGAGCTGTTTTTT.